The 18 T cell receptor beta chains below come from one sample, sequenced in a study of T cell changes during pregnancy in multiple sclerosis. Produced via immunoSEQ multiplex PCR; TCRdb's table is partial and in-frame only. The table records around 92,000 clones, 85% to 95% of them present only once. The sequencing used peripheral blood, collected in the first trimester of pregnancy. Receptors originate from a female donor with multiple sclerosis, enrolled in a pregnancy study.

The chain combines TRBV29-1 with TRBJ2-2; 10 nucleotides match TRBD2. This CDR3 is built from 15 residues. Germline V CDR1 and CDR2: SQVTM, ANQGSEA. Losses at the gene ends were 5 bases for V and 6 bases for J; bases not matched to a gene: 9. The CDR3 bases are TGCAGCGTTTCAGCGGGGGGGGGTCCGGCCGGGGAGCTGTTTTTT. It translates to CSVSAGGGPAGELFF.

The chain joins TRBV6-1 to TRBJ2-7; 7 bases map to TRBD2. V trimming: 3 bases; J trimming: 0 bases; junction bases outside the gene matches: 5. Germline V lookup: CDR1 MNHNS, CDR2 SASEGT. This CDR3 spans 15 amino acids. The DNA for the CDR3 is TGTGCCAGCAGTGAGGTAGGACTAGTCTCCTACGAGCAGTACTTC. As protein: CASSEVGLVSYEQYF.

This chain uses TRBV19 with TRBJ1-5, with 10 bases identical to TRBD1. Germline V gene data show CDR1 as LNHDA and CDR2 as SQIVND (reference sequence). The CDR3 has 17 amino acids. The V segment lost 5 bases and the J segment 2 bases; nucleotides outside the gene matches: 9. DNA for the CDR3: TGTGCCAGTAGTCTTCCAGGGACAGGGGTGGGCAATCAGCCCCAGCATTTT. Residues: CASSLPGTGVGNQPQHF.

The chain uses TRBV30 and TRBJ2-3; perhaps TRBD2 as D (6 bases). The CDR3 has 14 amino acids. The V gene lost 1 base and the J gene lost 3 bases, with 11 bases spanning the gap. Germline V gene sequence: CDR1 GTSNPN, CDR2 SVGIG (reference sequence). CDR3 loop: CAWSGGTRTDTQYF. DNA for the CDR3: TGTGCCTGGAGTGGAGGGACTCGTACAGATACGCAGTATTTT. Variable domain in full (rest from reference TRBV30 and TRBJ2-3): SQTIHQWPATLVQPVGSPLSLECTVEGTSNPNLYWYRQAAGRGLQLLFYSVGIGQISSEVPQNLSASRPQDRQFILSSKKLLLSDSGFYLCAWSGGTRTDTQYFGPGTRLTVL.

The chain carries TRBV27 and TRBJ2-3; weak D call: TRBD2 (6 bases). Trimming pared 3 bases from V and 6 bases from J, leaving 19 bases between. There are 16 residues in the CDR3. The germline CDR1 and CDR2 sequences are MNHEY and SMNVEV (reference sequence). Here the CDR3 reads CASSFSSARGVDTQYF. CDR3 coding DNA: TGTGCCAGCAGTTTCTCTAGCGCAAGGGGTGTGGATACGCAGTATTTT.

This rearrangement joins TRBV4-1 to TRBJ2-1; TRBD2 matches at 10 bases. This CDR3 is 18 amino acids long. The germline gives CDR1 MGHRA, CDR2 YSYEKL. Losses at the gene ends were 4 bases for V and 3 bases for J; bases not matched to a gene: 12. The CDR3 reads CASSPHALAGILYNEQFF. The DNA of the CDR3 is TGCGCCAGCAGCCCCCACGCACTAGCGGGGATCCTCTACAATGAGCAGTTCTTC.

This clone is a singleton in its sample. The chain recombines TRBV6-5 with TRBJ2-7, with D possibly matching TRBD2 (6 bases). CDR1 and CDR2 from the germline V gene are MNHEY and SVGAGI. This CDR3 comprises 15 residues. V shed 8 bases and J shed 2 bases, with 19 bases lying between them. CDR3 DNA sequence: TGTGCCAGCGGAGAAGGGACTCGCCGCACCTACGAGCAGTACTTC. Residues: CASGEGTRRTYEQYF.

The gene calls are TRBV2 and TRBJ2-1; D possibly corresponds to TRBD1 (5 bases). Trimming left V 1 base short and J 2 bases short, with 18 bases between. The CDR3 covers 18 residues. The V gene's germline CDR1 is SNHLY and CDR2 FYNNEI. CDR3 nucleotides: TGTGCCAGCAGTGAAGTGGCAGGGCTCCTATTTACCTACAATGAGCAGTTCTTC. It yields the protein CASSEVAGLLFTYNEQFF.

The chain recombines TRBV7-9 with TRBJ1-4; no reliable D call. This CDR3 is 12 amino acids long. CDR1 is SEHNR and CDR2 is FQNEAQ in the germline V gene (reference sequence). V gave up 4 bases and J gave up 6 bases, with 6 bases separating them. Here the CDR3 DNA reads TGTGCCAGCAGCTCCCCTTATGAAAAACTGTTTTTT. It yields the protein CASSSPYEKLFF. Full variable domain (missing parts from reference TRBV7-9 and TRBJ1-4): DTGVSQNPRHKITKRGQNVTFRCDPISEHNRLYWYRQTLGQGPEFLTYFQNEAQLEKSRLLSDRFSAERPKGSFSTLEIQRTEQGDSAMYLCASSSPYEKLFFGSGTQLSVL.

The V call is TRBV9, the J call TRBJ1-2; possibly TRBD1 for D (5 bases). This CDR3 is 17 amino acids long. Trimming took 0 bases from V and 5 from J, leaving 20 bases between them. CDR1 is SGDLS, CDR2 YYNGEE, per germline. The CDR3 DNA follows: TGTGCCAGCAGCGTAGTAGGGGAGGGCACTAGGGGATATGGCTACACCTTC. This gives the protein CASSVVGEGTRGYGYTF.

Here the CDR3 DNA reads TGTGCCAGCAGCTTAACGAGGTTAACAGATACGCAGTATTTT. As protein: CASSLTRLTDTQYF. This rearrangement joins TRBV7-3 to TRBJ2-3, with D uncertain. Trimming removed 0 bases at V and 3 bases at J, with 7 bases between. The CDR3 is made up of 14 amino acids. Germline V gene data show CDR1 as SGHTA and CDR2 as FQGTGA.

The chain combines TRBV25-1 with TRBJ2-5; 9 bases line up with TRBD2. After removal of 1 base from V and 3 bases from J, the junction contained 9 bases not matched to a gene. This CDR3 has 17 amino acids. Germline-derived CDR1 and CDR2 are MGHDK and SYGVNS. The DNA of the CDR3 is TGTGCCAGCAGTGAATTAAGTGCTAGCGGGATAAAAGAGACCCAGTACTTC. Amino acid sequence: CASSELSASGIKETQYF.

On this clone itself: One junction end disagrees with the germline gene, perhaps due to a read error. V is TRBV7-7 and J is TRBJ2-1, with D perhaps matching TRBD2 (6 bases). The CDR3 contains 13 residues. CDR1 is SSHAT, CDR2 FNYEAQ, per germline (reference sequence). Here the CDR3 reads CASSRSREREQFF. In nucleotides, the CDR3 is TGTGCTAGCAGTCGTAGCCGGGAGAGAGAGCAGTTCTTC.

This chain joins TRBV6-6 and TRBJ1-1; tentatively, D is TRBD1 (5 bases). CDR3 length: 15 residues. Germline CDR1 is MNHNY and CDR2 is SVGAGI (reference sequence). Trimming cost V 5 bases and J 4 bases, with 17 bases left between them. DNA for the CDR3: TGTGCCAGCAGTCCCGGCCCTGGGGCGAGCACTGAAGCTTTCTTT. This codes for CASSPGPGASTEAFF.

The J gene is TRBJ2-7, the V gene TRBV27; 8 positions agree with TRBD1. Germline V gene sequence: CDR1 MNHEY, CDR2 SMNVEV (reference sequence). J gave up 2 bases and V 6 bases, and 12 bases lay outside the gene matches. The CDR3 is 16 amino acids. The CDR3 DNA is TGTGCCAGCAGCCCGATGAGTGGACAGGGCCCCTACGAGCAGTACTTC. This codes for CASSPMSGQGPYEQYF.

This chain connects TRBV30 to TRBJ1-6; weak D call: TRBD1 (5 bases). Germline CDR1 GTSNPN, CDR2 SVGIG (reference sequence). The CDR3 loop spans 13 amino acids. V was shortened by 4 bases and J by 7 bases, with 11 bases between the two germline ends. CDR3 amino acids: CAWKAQENSPLHF. The CDR3 DNA follows: TGTGCCTGGAAGGCACAGGAGAATTCACCCCTCCACTTT.

This sequence joins TRBV7-2 and TRBJ1-2, with D perhaps TRBD1 (6 bases). The germline V gene encodes CDR1 SGHTA and CDR2 FQGNSA. V lost 6 bases, J lost 8 bases, and 22 bases lay in between. The CDR3 spans 15 residues. CDR3 DNA sequence: TGTGCCAGCAGTCCCGCCGGTGGGGGCGCGTTGGGCTACACCTTC. Amino acids: CASSPAGGGALGYTF.

This sequence joins TRBV7-3 and TRBJ1-1; D gene ambiguous. The V end lost 5 bases, the J end lost 5 bases, and 18 bases lay between the germline ends. Germline CDR1 is SGHTA and CDR2 is FQGTGA. The CDR3 spans 15 residues. The CDR3 DNA sequence: TGTGCCAGCAGCCTCCTTGGGTCGGGAGGGACTGAAGCTTTCTTT. Translation: CASSLLGSGGTEAFF.